Following are 32 T cell receptor beta chains from one sample sequenced in a study of response to subunit inactivated influenza vaccine. From the RT-PCR reads, TCRdb called clonotypes with MiXCR, one entry per CDR3 protein. Of roughly 650,000 distinct CDR3 sequences listed, 14% are singletons. This specimen was PBMCs from blood, taken around two weeks before vaccination. The source of these receptors is a man between 50 and 59 years old who received an inactivated influenza vaccine.

The chain joins TRBV6-2 or TRBV6-3 to TRBJ2-7; D is possibly TRBD2 (6 bases). There are 14 residues in the CDR3. Deletions cut 2 bases from V and 6 bases from J, with 14 bases between. Looked up from germline, CDR1 is MNHEY and CDR2 is SVGEGT. The CDR3 nucleotides are TGTGCCAGCAGTTACAATGCGGGGATCCGCGAGCAGTACTTC. It yields the protein CASSYNAGIREQYF.

This chain joins TRBV6-2 or TRBV6-3 and TRBJ2-1, with 11 bases lining up with TRBD2. The CDR3 is 15 amino acids. Germline loops: CDR1 MNHEY, CDR2 SVGEGT. With V trimmed by 2 bases and J by 9 bases, 6 bases remained unmatched. The DNA for the CDR3 is TGTGCCAGCAGTTACCAGGCTAGCGGGAGGATTGAGCAGTTCTTC. This codes for CASSYQASGRIEQFF.

V usage is TRBV12-3 or TRBV12-4 and J usage is TRBJ1-2; unclear D gene. Trimming took 2 bases from V and 2 from J, leaving 6 bases between them. The CDR3 sequence is 13 residues long. The DNA of the CDR3 is TGTGCCAGCAGTTTATTGCAGAACTATGGCTACACCTTC. It is translated as CASSLLQNYGYTF.

A few counts support this clonotype. J is TRBJ1-1 and V is TRBV20-1; tentative D call: TRBD1 (5 bases). In germline, CDR1 is DFQATT, CDR2 SNEGSKA (reference sequence). The CDR3 sequence is 14 residues long. V lost 3 bases to trimming and J lost 4 bases, with 15 bases between them. In DNA, the CDR3 is TGCAGTGCTAGTCTGGGGCCCCCGGGCACTGAAGCTTTCTTT. Protein sequence: CSASLGPPGTEAFF.

This clonotype was counted a few times. The V call is TRBV19, the J call TRBJ2-7; D possibly matches TRBD1 or TRBD2 (6 bases each). This CDR3 is 14 amino acids long. Looked up from germline, CDR1 is LNHDA and CDR2 is SQIVND (reference sequence). Between the trimmed V and J ends, which lost 8 bases and 4 bases, there was a span of 18 bases. The CDR3 coding sequence is TGTGCCAGTGCAGGGACAAACGGGGGTTACGAGCAGTACTTC. Amino acids: CASAGTNGGYEQYF.

This clonotype showed up just a few times. The chain employs TRBV5-1 and TRBJ2-5, with a possible D match to TRBD2 (6 bases). The CDR3 loop spans 14 amino acids. V shed 7 bases and J shed 5 bases, with 18 bases lying between them. Germline CDR1 and CDR2: SGHRS and YFSETQ. As DNA, the CDR3 is TGCGCCAGCCGGACTACAATGGGCGGGGAGACCCAGTACTTC. As protein: CASRTTMGGETQYF.

The V gene is TRBV7-9, the J gene TRBJ2-3; TRBD2 matches at 8 bases. The CDR3 spans 16 residues. Trimming removed 5 bases from V and 1 base from J; junction bases left unmatched: 8. Germline V gene sequence: CDR1 SEHNR, CDR2 FQNEAQ (reference sequence). The DNA of the CDR3 is TGTGCCAGCAGCGACACGGCGGGGGGAGGCACAGATACGCAGTATTTT. This gives the protein CASSDTAGGGTDTQYF. Full variable domain (missing parts from reference TRBV7-9 and TRBJ2-3): DTGVSQNPRHKITKRGQNVTFRCDPISEHNRLYWYRQTLGQGPEFLTYFQNEAQLEKSRLLSDRFSAERPKGSFSTLEIQRTEQGDSAMYLCASSDTAGGGTDTQYFGPGTRLTVL.

This clonotype has only a few counts. This sequence joins TRBV5-1 and TRBJ2-2, with D unclear. Trimming cost V 0 bases and J 5 bases, with 11 bases left between them. Germline loops: CDR1 SGHRS, CDR2 YFSETQ. The CDR3 is 15 amino acids. CDR3 nucleotides: TGCGCCAGCAGCTTGGTAGGGCGTCGGACCGGGGAGCTGTTTTTT. Translated, it gives CASSLVGRRTGELFF.

This clonotype was detected ten times or more. The chain employs TRBV11-3 and TRBJ2-2; no firm D call. The CDR3 contains 12 residues. The ends were cut back, 4 bases at V and 6 bases at J, with 6 bases in the middle. The germline CDR1 and CDR2 sequences are SGHNT and YENEEA. The CDR3 DNA is TGTGCCAGCAGCTCGTTCCCCGGGGAGCTGTTTTTT. Translation: CASSSFPGELFF.

This clonotype was seen a few times. The gene calls are TRBV25-1 and TRBJ2-1, with D perhaps matching TRBD1 or TRBD2 (5 bases each). This CDR3 is 15 amino acids long. Deletions cut 10 bases from V and 4 bases from J, with 20 bases between. Per germline, CDR1 MGHDK and CDR2 SYGVNS. CDR3 region: CATNPNWGRYNEQFF. DNA of the CDR3: TGTGCCACCAATCCGAACTGGGGACGTTACAATGAGCAGTTCTTC. The whole variable domain, filled in from reference TRBV25-1 and TRBJ2-1, reads EADIYQTPRYLVIGTGKKITLECSQTMGHDKMYWYQQDPGMELHLIHYSYGVNSTEKGDLSSESTVSRIRTEHFPLTLESARPSHTSQYLCATNPNWGRYNEQFFGPGTRLTVL.

The rearrangement links TRBV9 to TRBJ2-7, with D uncertain. V was shortened by 1 base and J by 6 bases, with 11 bases between the two germline ends. The CDR3 consists of 13 residues. CDR1 and CDR2 (germline): SGDLS, YYNGEE. In nucleotides, the CDR3 is TGTGCCAGCAGCGTAATCCTAGGCGCCGAGCAGTACTTC. This translates into CASSVILGAEQYF.

The chain has TRBV5-1 and TRBJ2-7; either TRBD1 or TRBD2 may fit D (7 bases each). The V gene lost 4 bases and the J gene lost 3 bases, with 14 bases spanning the gap. This CDR3 has 14 amino acids. Germline values: CDR1 SGHRS, CDR2 YFSETQ. In DNA, the CDR3 is TGCGCCAGCAGCATACAGGGGACTATCTACGAGCAGTACTTC. It codes for CASSIQGTIYEQYF.

A few counts support this clonotype. This chain joins TRBV3-1 and TRBJ2-7, with TRBD2 matching over 15 bases. The V gene's germline CDR1 is LGHDT and CDR2 YNNKEL (reference sequence). With V trimmed by 4 bases and J by 6 bases, 4 bases remained unmatched. This CDR3 is built from 15 residues. The CDR3: CASSLGLAGGLEQYF. For the CDR3, the DNA is TGTGCCAGCAGCCTGGGACTAGCGGGAGGCCTCGAGCAGTACTTC.

The chain carries TRBV20-1 and TRBJ2-5; possibly TRBD1 or TRBD2 for D (6 bases each). CDR3 size: 13 residues. V gave up 5 bases and J gave up 5 bases, with 15 bases separating them. CDR1 DFQATT and CDR2 SNEGSKA come from the germline V gene (reference sequence). The CDR3 DNA is TGCAGTGCTCAGACGGGGGCGTGGGAGACCCAGTACTTC. This translates into CSAQTGAWETQYF.

This clonotype appeared a few times. This chain joins TRBV3-1 and TRBJ2-3; 7 bases are a match to TRBD2. V shed 4 bases, J shed 2 bases, and the junction held 6 bases outside the gene matches. The CDR3 is 15 residues long. The germline gives CDR1 LGHDT, CDR2 YNNKEL (reference sequence). The CDR3 nucleotides are TGTGCCAGCAGCCGACACCGGGACTACACAGATACGCAGTATTTT. Its translation is CASSRHRDYTDTQYF.

This clonotype was counted between two and nine times. The rearrangement links TRBV5-1 to TRBJ1-6, with 10 bases lining up with TRBD1. The CDR3 covers 18 residues. The trim removed 5 bases at V and 8 bases at J, leaving 16 bases unmatched. The germline CDR1 and CDR2 sequences are SGHRS and YFSETQ. CDR3 residues: CASSPFYRTGGTDSPLHF. For the CDR3, the DNA is TGCGCCAGCAGTCCCTTCTATAGGACAGGGGGAACGGATTCACCCCTCCACTTT.

The J gene is TRBJ2-2, the V gene TRBV28; TRBD2 is a possible D gene (7 bases). The germline V gene has CDR1 MDHEN and CDR2 SYDVKM. The CDR3 covers 15 residues. Deletions cut 6 bases from V and 4 bases from J, with 15 bases between. This CDR3 reads CASRGEGVSTGELFF. In DNA, the CDR3 is TGTGCCAGCAGAGGGGAGGGGGTTAGCACCGGGGAGCTGTTTTTT.

Only a few counts were recorded for this clonotype. The chain is built from TRBV20-1 and TRBJ2-1; 9 bases fit TRBD2. With V trimmed by 1 base and J by 2 bases, 12 bases remained unmatched. Germline V CDR1 and CDR2: DFQATT, SNEGSKA (reference sequence). The CDR3 contains 18 residues. The CDR3 here is CSARAVSGSSRAYNEQFF. Here the CDR3 DNA reads TGCAGTGCTAGAGCGGTTAGCGGGAGTAGTAGGGCCTACAATGAGCAGTTCTTC.

This clonotype was picked up a small number of times. V usage is TRBV6-5 and J usage is TRBJ2-4; no firm D call. The CDR3 length is 14 residues. V was clipped by 2 bases and J by 2 bases, with 7 bases between them. CDR1 and CDR2 from the germline V gene are MNHEY and SVGAGI. The CDR3 region has the DNA TGTGCCAGCAGTTACACGTTATCCAAAAACATTCAGTACTTC. Protein product: CASSYTLSKNIQYF.

V gene TRBV6-2 or TRBV6-3 combines with J gene TRBJ1-1; tentatively, D is TRBD1 (5 bases). CDR3 length: 16 amino acids. The V and J ends lost 6 bases and 0 bases respectively, with 17 bases between them. Germline CDR1 MNHEY, CDR2 SVGEGT. Here the CDR3 reads CASSVGSGTVNTEAFF. The CDR3 DNA reads as TGTGCCAGCAGCGTGGGATCCGGGACGGTGAACACTGAAGCTTTCTTT.

This clonotype was seen a few times. The chain employs TRBV20-1 and TRBJ2-1; D remains ambiguous. The CDR3 spans 11 residues. The V and J ends lost 5 bases and 4 bases respectively, with 6 bases between them. CDR1 and CDR2 from the germline V gene are DFQATT and SNEGSKA (reference sequence). This chain's CDR3 is CSADKYNEQFF. The DNA for the CDR3 is TGCAGTGCTGATAAGTACAATGAGCAGTTCTTC.

By share of the sample, this clonotype is medium-sized. V usage is TRBV7-9 and J usage is TRBJ2-1, with TRBD2 as a possible D gene (5 bases). Trimming left V 5 bases short and J 6 bases short, with 20 bases between. The CDR3 consists of 16 residues. From germline, CDR1 is SEHNR and CDR2 FQNEAQ (reference sequence). The CDR3 here is CASSPGMASSRNEQFF. The CDR3 DNA is TGTGCCAGCAGCCCCGGGATGGCCAGCTCACGCAATGAGCAGTTCTTC.

The CDR3 spells CASSQASGAYNEQFF. The CDR3 DNA reads as TGTGCCAGCAGCCAAGCTAGCGGGGCCTACAATGAGCAGTTCTTC. The chain has TRBV3-1 and TRBJ2-1; 9 nucleotides align to TRBD2. CDR1 LGHDT and CDR2 YNNKEL come from the germline V gene (reference sequence). With V trimmed by 1 base and J by 2 bases, 0 bases remained unmatched. The CDR3 is made up of 15 amino acids.

The rearrangement uses TRBV5-8 and TRBJ1-5; D perhaps matches TRBD1 (5 bases). Germline CDR1 reads SGHTS; CDR2 reads YDEGEE. With 3 bases removed from V and 0 bases from J, the gap between germline ends came to 13 bases. CDR3 size: 16 residues. The CDR3 DNA reads TGTGCCAGCAGCTGGGGCCAGTCCTATAGCAATCAGCCCCAGCATTTT. This sequence encodes CASSWGQSYSNQPQHF.

The chain carries TRBV24-1 and TRBJ2-2; D unresolved. In germline, CDR1 is KGHDR, CDR2 SFDVKD. Trimming left V 0 bases short and J 0 bases short, with 10 bases between. This CDR3 spans 17 amino acids. CDR3 sequence (DNA): TGTGCCACCAGTGATTTGTCCGGGCCTTCGAACACCGGGGAGCTGTTTTTT. It codes for CATSDLSGPSNTGELFF.

In nucleotides, the CDR3 is TGCAGCGTCCGTAGCGGGGGGCTCACCGGGGAGCTGTTTTTT. It specifies CSVRSGGLTGELFF. V and J are TRBV29-1 and TRBJ2-2; TRBD2 matches 10 bases. Germline V gene lookup returns CDR1 SQVTM and CDR2 ANQGSEA. This CDR3 has 14 amino acids. The J segment lost 4 bases and the V segment lost 6 bases, leaving 5 bases of the junction unmatched.

The chain joins TRBV7-2 to TRBJ1-3; the D is unclear. V was clipped by 5 bases and J by 2 bases, with 16 bases between them. Germline assignment: CDR1 SGHTA and CDR2 FQGNSA. CDR3 length: 16 amino acids. CDR3 in amino acids: CASSETWSFAGNTIYF. CDR3 sequence (DNA): TGTGCCAGCAGCGAGACATGGAGCTTTGCTGGAAACACCATATATTTT.

This chain uses TRBV28 with TRBJ1-5; 7 nucleotides line up with TRBD1. Germline V gene lookup returns CDR1 MDHEN and CDR2 SYDVKM. The CDR3 is 17 amino acids. V dropped 5 bases and J dropped 3; count of bases not matched to a gene: 13. DNA for the CDR3: TGTGCCAGCAGTGGTACAGGGGCAGGTTTTTCCAATCAGCCCCAGCATTTT. Amino acid sequence: CASSGTGAGFSNQPQHF.

The chain carries TRBV29-1 and TRBJ2-7; the D gene is possibly TRBD1 (6 bases). CDR3 length equals 14 residues. Germline V gene data show CDR1 as SQVTM and CDR2 as ANQGSEA. The CDR3 protein is CSAGFNRAPYEQYF. As DNA, the CDR3 is TGCAGTGCTGGATTCAACAGGGCTCCCTACGAGCAGTACTTC.

The J gene is TRBJ2-5, the V gene TRBV7-9; D gene uncertain. The CDR3 is made up of 13 amino acids. Trimming took 5 bases from V and 2 from J, leaving 9 bases between them. CDR1 SEHNR and CDR2 FQNEAQ come from the germline V gene (reference sequence). The CDR3 DNA reads as TGTGCCAGCAGCAAATGGAATCAAGAGACCCAGTACTTC. Amino acid sequence: CASSKWNQETQYF.

This clonotype was observed at least ten times. CDR3 residues: CASTGLDRDEQYF. The CDR3 coding sequence is TGTGCCAGTACAGGACTAGACCGGGACGAGCAGTACTTC. The rearrangement joins TRBV19 to TRBJ2-7; 7 positions match TRBD2. The CDR3 totals 13 residues. The V gene's germline CDR1 is LNHDA and CDR2 SQIVND (reference sequence). Trimming removed 7 bases from V and 5 bases from J; junction bases left unmatched: 8. Based on the CDR3 plus reference TRBV19 and TRBJ2-7, the full variable domain is DGGITQSPKYLFRKEGQNVTLSCEQNLNHDAMYWYRQDPGQGLRLIYYSQIVNDFQKGDIAEGYSVSREKKESFPLTVTSAQKNPTAFYLCASTGLDRDEQYFGPGTRLTVT.

For this clonotype: This may be a read error: a much more frequent sequence differs by one nucleotide. The V call is TRBV4-1, the J call TRBJ1-5, with D uncertain. Per the germline V gene, CDR1 is MGHRA and CDR2 is YSYEKL. Trimming removed 3 bases from V and 1 base from J, with 10 bases in between. This CDR3 is built from 15 residues. The CDR3 DNA reads as TGCGCCAGCAGCCAGGCACAGTGGAGCAATCAGCCCCAGCATTTT. It specifies CASSQAQWSNQPQHF.